The 8 T cell receptor beta chains below come from one sample, sequenced in a study of T cell clonality in common variable immunodeficiency. No antigen is known for these receptors. Regarding the study as a whole: In common variable immunodeficiency, TCR beta chains reportedly carried fewer deletions and N-nucleotide insertions.

This table comes from immunoSEQ multiplex PCR, and its TCRdb copy is limited to in-frame clones, with some not included. The sample contains 15,000 to 20,000 clones, none of them singletons. The sample was peripheral blood mononuclear cells. The receptors originated from a human donor with common variable immunodeficiency.

About this clone itself: The sequenced fragment ends 3 residues before the CDR3 boundary, so the rest is inferred from the germline J gene. The J gene is TRBJ2-5, the V gene TRBV20-1, with TRBD2 as a possible D gene (6 bases). Germline V lookup: CDR1 DFQATT, CDR2 SNEGSKA (reference sequence). With 4 bases removed from V and 3 bases from J, the gap between germline ends came to 18 bases. The CDR3 extends over 15 amino acids. The CDR3 region is CSANRGGTGEETQYF. The CDR3 bases that were read are TGCAGTGCTAACCGTGGCGGGACGGGGGAAGAGACC.

This clone was seen many times. CDR3 bases read: TGTGCCGCCTTCCGGAACAGGGCGGATGGC. It translates to CAAFRNRADG. From start to end, the CDR3 is CAAFRNRADGYTF. This rearrangement joins TRBV19 to TRBJ1-2, with D perhaps TRBD1 (6 bases). The read is 3 residues too short to cover the CDR3 end, so that end is filled in from the germline J gene. The germline V gene encodes CDR1 LNHDA and CDR2 SQIVND (reference sequence). Trimming cost V 11 bases and J 6 bases, with 19 bases left between them. The CDR3 runs to 13 residues.

As to this clone: The read stops 3 residues short of the end of the CDR3; the missing end is completed from the germline J gene. The rearrangement joins TRBV18 to TRBJ2-1; 10 positions match TRBD1. Germline loops: CDR1 KGHSH, CDR2 LQKENI. With V trimmed by 2 bases and J by 5 bases, 0 bases remained unmatched. CDR3 length: 14 amino acids. Partial CDR3 DNA: TGTGCCAGCTCACCAGGGACAGGGGACAATGAG. It codes for CASSPGTGDNE. In full, the CDR3 is CASSPGTGDNEQFF.

CDR3: CASIGGAGYGYTF. CDR3 DNA (partial): TGTGCCAGTATTGGGGGCGCCGGCTATGGC. This chain joins TRBV19 and TRBJ1-2, with D possibly being TRBD1 (6 bases). The sequenced fragment ends 3 residues before the CDR3 boundary, so the rest is inferred from the germline J gene. The germline CDR1 and CDR2 sequences are LNHDA and SQIVND (reference sequence). V was pared by 7 bases and J by 4 bases, with 13 bases between. The CDR3 totals 13 residues.

This clone was recorded at least ten times. Sequencing ends 3 residues short of the CDR3 end; the germline J gene provides the rest. The chain carries TRBV30 and TRBJ2-2; D unclear. This CDR3 is built from 12 residues. V lost 0 bases and J lost 6, with 5 bases in between. CDR1 is GTSNPN, CDR2 SVGIG, per germline (reference sequence). The covered CDR3 bases are TGTGCCTGGAGTGTTGGCCCCGGGGAG. This sequence encodes CAWSVGPGE. The whole CDR3 is CAWSVGPGELFF.

This clone was recorded many times. The CDR3 end falls 3 residues outside the read, so it is completed with the germline J gene. The rearrangement joins TRBV7-2 to TRBJ2-3; D gene unclear. Trimming cost V 0 bases and J 2 bases, with 6 bases left between them. Germline CDR1 SGHTA, CDR2 FQGNSA. The CDR3 runs to 14 residues. CDR3 bases read: TGTGCCAGCAGCTTAGCATGGCTCACAGATACG. Its translation is CASSLAWLTDT. The complete CDR3 sequence is CASSLAWLTDTQYF.

The sample holds a few counts of this clone. With the read ending 3 residues before the CDR3 end, the germline J gene is used to fill in that end. V gene TRBV5-6 combines with J gene TRBJ2-7, with D maybe TRBD1 (6 bases). The V end was cut by 0 bases, the J end by 3 bases, with 13 bases between. CDR1 is SGHDT, CDR2 YYEEEE, per germline. CDR3 size: 15 residues. Here the CDR3 reads CASSLDRVINYEQYF. The sequenced CDR3 bases are TGTGCCAGCAGCTTGGACAGGGTCATCAACTACGAG.

Worth noting for this clone: The read comes to an end 3 residues before the CDR3 does, leaving the germline J gene to fill in the end. This chain connects TRBV13 to TRBJ2-7; 7 nucleotides line up with TRBD2. The ends lost 5 bases at V and 0 bases at J; junction bases unmatched: 7. The CDR3 totals 15 residues. The V gene's germline CDR1 is PRHDT and CDR2 FYEKMQ (reference sequence). CDR3 sequence reads: CASSLRDYNSYEQYF. Partial CDR3 DNA: TGTGCCAGCAGCCTCCGGGACTACAACTCCTACGAG.